The clone carrying this TCR beta chain was detected only a few times. The data were obtained in a study of patients and donors after allogeneic stem cell transplantation. TCRdb reanalysed the RT-PCR reads using MiXCR and keeps one entry per CDR3 protein. In the table there are over 350,000 distinct CDR3 sequences, around 15% of which are singletons. This CDR3 is 14 amino acids long. From germline, CDR1 is SGHRS and CDR2 YFSETQ. V was trimmed by 4 bases and J by 0 bases, leaving 11 bases between them. The sequence was obtained from a human donor who was either an allogeneic HSCT recipient or a stem cell or donor lymphocyte infusion donor (not recorded which). It is not recorded whose cells these are; they may come from a transplant donor. The rearrangement links TRBV5-1 to TRBJ2-7, with D maybe TRBD2 (6 bases). Material for sequencing was blood, either unsorted or a sorted T cell fraction (not recorded which). CDR3 DNA sequence: TGCGCCAGCAGCCCGCGGGACTTCTCCTACGAGCAGTACTTC. Protein: CASSPRDFSYEQYF.